The 19 T cell receptor beta chains reported below all come from one sample, sequenced in a study of T cell responses to AZD1222 COVID-19 vaccine. TCRdb keeps only in-frame clones here, not all; method: immunoSEQ multiplex PCR. The table lists about 120,000 clones, 80% to 90% of them singletons. The source was peripheral blood, collected on day 0 of AZD1222 vaccination. These receptors were taken from an adult in good health.

This clone is a singleton in its sample. The gene calls are TRBV6-6 and TRBJ1-5, with TRBD1 as a possible D gene (5 bases). CDR3 length equals 13 residues. V lost 4 bases and J 6 bases, leaving 10 bases between the germline ends. From germline, CDR1 is MNHNY and CDR2 SVGAGI (reference sequence). The CDR3 DNA sequence: TGTGCCAGCAGTTCCGAGGGGTCTCAGCCCCAGCATTTT. Translating it yields CASSSEGSQPQHF.

The chain joins TRBV24-1 to TRBJ1-2; perhaps TRBD1 as D (6 bases). The V gene lost 2 bases and the J gene lost 8 bases, with 17 bases spanning the gap. Germline CDR1 is KGHDR and CDR2 is SFDVKD. CDR3 length equals 15 residues. The CDR3 bases are TGTGCCACCAGTGATTGGGACACATCGCAGGAGGGCTACACCTTC. Its protein is CATSDWDTSQEGYTF.

The rearrangement joins TRBV2 to TRBJ2-1; 7 bases map to TRBD1. Germline V gives CDR1 SNHLY, CDR2 FYNNEI. CDR3 length: 13 amino acids. The V gene end was trimmed by 8 bases and the J gene end by 5 bases; junction bases not matched to a gene: 6. The CDR3 DNA sequence: TGTGCCAGCTACGACGGACAGGACAATGAGCAGTTCTTC. Residues: CASYDGQDNEQFF. Combining the CDR3 with reference TRBV2 and TRBJ2-1 gives the whole variable domain EPEVTQTPSHQVTQMGQEVILRCVPISNHLYFYWYRQILGQKVEFLVSFYNNEISEKSEIFDDQFSVERPDGSNFTLKIRSTKLEDSAMYFCASYDGQDNEQFFGPGTRLTVL.

The chain is built from TRBV13 and TRBJ2-1; TRBD1 or TRBD2 may be the D gene (5 bases each). The V and J ends lost 0 bases and 1 base respectively, with 7 bases between them. This CDR3 region has 15 residues. CDR1 and CDR2 (germline): PRHDT, FYEKMQ (reference sequence). The CDR3 DNA sequence: TGTGCCAGCAGCTTAGGGGGGGATTCCTACAATGAGCAGTTCTTC. Protein: CASSLGGDSYNEQFF. The full variable domain, completed using reference TRBV13 and TRBJ2-1, is AAGVIQSPRHLIKEKRETATLKCYPIPRHDTVYWYQQGPGQDPQFLISFYEKMQSDKGSIPDRFSAQQFSDYHSELNMSSLELGDSALYFCASSLGGDSYNEQFFGPGTRLTVL.

The chain carries TRBV6-2 or TRBV6-3 and TRBJ1-2; 10 nucleotides align to TRBD1. The V segment lost 6 bases and the J segment 12 bases; nucleotides outside the gene matches: 16. Germline V gene data show CDR1 as MNHEY and CDR2 as SVGEGT. This CDR3 is built from 15 residues. The CDR3 loop is CASSPFRGQGKEDTF. CDR3 nucleotides: TGTGCCAGCAGCCCTTTTCGGGGACAGGGGAAGGAGGACACCTTC.

The chain joins TRBV27 to TRBJ2-7, with D uncertain. The germline V gene has CDR1 MNHEY and CDR2 SMNVEV (reference sequence). Between the trimmed V and J ends, which lost 5 bases and 5 bases, there was a span of 16 bases. CDR3 length: 14 amino acids. CDR3 in DNA: TGTGCCAGCAGTCCGATAACGCGCCCTGACGAGCAGTACTTC. Amino acid sequence: CASSPITRPDEQYF.

The chain has TRBV7-2 and TRBJ1-5, with D possibly matching TRBD1 (6 bases). Trimming stripped 4 bases from V and 3 bases from J, with 7 bases between. The CDR3 is made up of 13 amino acids. Germline lookup yields CDR1 SGHTA and CDR2 FQGNSA. CDR3 sequence (DNA): TGTGCCAGCAGCTCAGGGGCCAATCAGCCCCAGCATTTT. Protein sequence: CASSSGANQPQHF.

The chain has TRBV5-8 and TRBJ2-1; D is uncertain. Looked up from germline, CDR1 is SGHTS and CDR2 is YDEGEE. This CDR3 contains 15 residues. V lost 4 bases and J 5 bases, leaving 16 bases between the germline ends. The CDR3 DNA reads as TGTGCCAGCAGCCTTTCCGACTTTGACCACAATGAGCAGTTCTTC. It translates to CASSLSDFDHNEQFF.

The chain carries TRBV29-1 and TRBJ1-3; TRBD1 matches at 8 bases. J lost 2 bases, V lost 7 bases, and 13 bases had no gene match. CDR3 length: 16 residues. The germline V gene encodes CDR1 SQVTM and CDR2 ANQGSEA. Here the CDR3 DNA reads TGCAGCGCCCTGGGGCTTCAGACAGGGGCTGGAAACACCATATATTTT. It codes for CSALGLQTGAGNTIYF.

This sequence joins TRBV5-1 and TRBJ1-2; D remains ambiguous. This CDR3 region has 14 residues. Germline lookup yields CDR1 SGHRS and CDR2 YFSETQ. V lost 5 bases and J lost 0, with 11 bases in between. CDR3 in amino acids: CASSSMNSNYGYTF. In DNA, the CDR3 is TGCGCCAGCAGTAGTATGAACTCTAACTATGGCTACACCTTC. Complete variable domain (other parts from reference TRBV5-1 and TRBJ1-2): KAGVTQTPRYLIKTRGQQVTLSCSPISGHRSVSWYQQTPGQGLQFLFEYFSETQRNKGNFPGRFSGRQFSNSRSEMNVSTLELGDSALYLCASSSMNSNYGYTFGSGTRLTVV.

The gene calls are TRBV7-3 and TRBJ2-1; 8 bases map to TRBD2. V lost 4 bases and J lost 10; bases outside the gene matches: 21. The CDR3 totals 18 residues. The germline CDR1 and CDR2 sequences are SGHTA and FQGTGA. CDR3 sequence reads: CASSSLRSGSSMIAEQFF. The CDR3 region has the DNA TGTGCCAGCAGCTCCCTCAGGAGCGGGAGTTCAATGATCGCGGAGCAGTTCTTC.

The chain is built from TRBV29-1 and TRBJ1-2; D gene unclear. V was trimmed by 6 bases and J by 8 bases, leaving 16 bases between them. This CDR3 comprises 12 residues. The germline V gene encodes CDR1 SQVTM and CDR2 ANQGSEA. CDR3 nucleotide sequence: TGCAGCGTGGCCGAATTTTTGGGGGGCTACACCTTC. Translation gives CSVAEFLGGYTF.

This clone was seen ten or more times. This chain uses TRBV2 with TRBJ1-5, with D unresolved. This CDR3 spans 12 amino acids. The ends were cut back, 5 bases at V and 15 bases at J, with 17 bases in the middle. CDR1 SNHLY and CDR2 FYNNEI come from the germline V gene. In nucleotides, the CDR3 is TGTGCCAGCAGTTCCTCCGCGACATCTCGGCATTTT. This codes for CASSSSATSRHF.

The rearrangement links TRBV3-1 (or the pseudogene TRBV3-2) to TRBJ2-3; D unclear. CDR1 is LGHDT and CDR2 is YNNKEL in the germline V gene (reference sequence). Trimming pared 1 base from V and 5 bases from J, leaving 4 bases between. The CDR3 has 12 amino acids. The CDR3 loop is CASSQVEDTQYF. The CDR3 region has the DNA TGTGCCAGCAGCCAAGTAGAAGATACGCAGTATTTT.

This rearrangement joins TRBV11-3 to TRBJ2-7; D is possibly TRBD2 (5 bases). V was cut by 2 bases and J by 1 base, with 6 bases left in between. This CDR3 comprises 13 residues. Looked up from germline, CDR1 is SGHNT and CDR2 is YENEEA. The DNA of the CDR3 is TGTGCCAGCAGCTTAAGAGGGTCCTACGAGCAGTACTTC. Its protein is CASSLRGSYEQYF.

This chain connects TRBV4-1 to TRBJ1-4, with 9 bases aligning to TRBD1. V was pared by 1 base and J by 3 bases, with 9 bases of the junction left unmatched. The CDR3 extends over 18 amino acids. Germline loops: CDR1 MGHRA, CDR2 YSYEKL. CDR3 DNA: TGCGCCAGCAGCCAAGTCACCGGACAGGGGCGGTCTAATGAAAAACTGTTTTTT. Its translation: CASSQVTGQGRSNEKLFF.

The chain joins TRBV7-2 to TRBJ1-6; no reliable D call. The CDR3 totals 15 residues. The ends were cut back, 5 bases at V and 7 bases at J, with 15 bases in the middle. The V gene's germline CDR1 is SGHTA and CDR2 FQGNSA. The CDR3 region has the DNA TGTGCCAGCAGCCGGAACCGGGCCCAGAATTCACCCCTCCACTTT. This translates into CASSRNRAQNSPLHF. Using reference TRBV7-2 and TRBJ1-6 for the parts outside the CDR3, the full variable domain is GAGVSQSPSNKVTEKGKDVELRCDPISGHTALYWYRQSLGQGLEFLIYFQGNSAPDKSGLPSDRFSAERTGGSVSTLTIQRTQQEDSAVYLCASSRNRAQNSPLHFGNGTRLTVT.

This chain joins TRBV5-4 and TRBJ2-7, with D unclear. CDR1 is SGHNT, CDR2 YYREEE, per germline (reference sequence). This CDR3 is 14 amino acids long. Trimming removed 4 bases at V and 6 bases at J, with 17 bases between. The CDR3: CASSKDGGLLEQYF. CDR3 coding DNA: TGTGCCAGCAGCAAGGACGGTGGCCTACTCGAGCAGTACTTC.

The genes are TRBV5-5 and TRBJ1-2; 12 bases align to TRBD1. The CDR3 covers 13 residues. V was clipped by 4 bases and J by 12 bases; unmatched bases: 7. Germline CDR1 reads SGHKS; CDR2 reads YYEKEE (reference sequence). The CDR3 DNA reads as TGTGCCAGCAGCCTAGGGGACAGGGGGCCGCACACCTTC. Translating it yields CASSLGDRGPHTF.